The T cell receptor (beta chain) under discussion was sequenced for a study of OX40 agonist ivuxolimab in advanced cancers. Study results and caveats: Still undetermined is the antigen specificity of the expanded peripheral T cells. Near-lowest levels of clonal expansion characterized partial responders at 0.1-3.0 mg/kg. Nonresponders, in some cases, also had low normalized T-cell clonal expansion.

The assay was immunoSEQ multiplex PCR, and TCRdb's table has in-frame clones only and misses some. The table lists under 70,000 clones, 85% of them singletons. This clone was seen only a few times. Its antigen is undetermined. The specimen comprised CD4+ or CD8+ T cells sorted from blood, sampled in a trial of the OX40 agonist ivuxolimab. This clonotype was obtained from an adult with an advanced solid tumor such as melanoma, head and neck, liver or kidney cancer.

The CDR3 nucleotides read TGTGCCAGCAGGGCTTATCGTGGATTGGGTTCACCCCTCCACTTT. Translating gives CASRAYRGLGSPLHF. The rearrangement links TRBV6-1 to TRBJ1-6; D not certain. This CDR3 is 15 amino acids long. Germline V gives CDR1 MNHNS, CDR2 SASEGT. Trimming removed 6 bases at V and 9 bases at J, with 18 bases between.